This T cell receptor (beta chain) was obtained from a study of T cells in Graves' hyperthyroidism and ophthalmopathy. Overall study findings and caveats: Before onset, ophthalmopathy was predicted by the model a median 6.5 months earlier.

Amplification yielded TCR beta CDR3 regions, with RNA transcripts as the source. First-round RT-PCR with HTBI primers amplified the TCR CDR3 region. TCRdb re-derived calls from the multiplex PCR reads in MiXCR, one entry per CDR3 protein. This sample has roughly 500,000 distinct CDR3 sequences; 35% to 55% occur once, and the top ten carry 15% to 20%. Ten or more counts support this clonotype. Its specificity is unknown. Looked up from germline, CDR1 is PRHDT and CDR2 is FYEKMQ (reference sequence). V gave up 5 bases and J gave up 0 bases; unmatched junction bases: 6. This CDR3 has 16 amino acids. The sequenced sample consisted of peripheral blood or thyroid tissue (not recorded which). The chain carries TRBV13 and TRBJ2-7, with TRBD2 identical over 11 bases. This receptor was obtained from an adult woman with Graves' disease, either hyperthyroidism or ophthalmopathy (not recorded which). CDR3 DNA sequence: TGTGCCAGCAGCCTTCAAACTAGCGGGAGCTCCTACGAGCAGTACTTC. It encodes CASSLQTSGSSYEQYF.